The clone carrying this T cell receptor beta chain has just one count. Its antigen remains unidentified. Through a sample-barcoded 5' primer and a J-beta primer mix, a second PCR was run for roughly 7 to 11 cycles. A tag from a template-switch adaptor with 12 random nucleotides marked each cDNA molecule. Each CDR3 protein gets one entry after TCRdb re-called the 5' RACE reads with MiXCR. The data hold hundreds of thousands of distinct CDR3 sequences, with approximately 30% observed a single time. The CDR3 contains 15 residues. Germline CDR1 and CDR2: DFQATT and SNEGSKA (reference sequence). Deletions cut 3 bases from V and 0 bases from J, with 12 bases between. The sample is drawn from a study of blood T cells in healthy people across ages. The study's findings and limits: It was found that TCR beta diversity correlated strongly with the percentage of naive T cells. Per million T cells, TCR beta diversity dropped roughly linearly as age increased.

Sample: blood. V usage is TRBV20-1 and J usage is TRBJ1-3; no clear D. This clonotype was obtained from a woman of 80 years or more in good health. CDR3 residues: CSASRPNPSGNTIYF. The CDR3 DNA reads as TGCAGTGCTAGTCGCCCGAACCCCTCTGGAAACACCATATATTTT.